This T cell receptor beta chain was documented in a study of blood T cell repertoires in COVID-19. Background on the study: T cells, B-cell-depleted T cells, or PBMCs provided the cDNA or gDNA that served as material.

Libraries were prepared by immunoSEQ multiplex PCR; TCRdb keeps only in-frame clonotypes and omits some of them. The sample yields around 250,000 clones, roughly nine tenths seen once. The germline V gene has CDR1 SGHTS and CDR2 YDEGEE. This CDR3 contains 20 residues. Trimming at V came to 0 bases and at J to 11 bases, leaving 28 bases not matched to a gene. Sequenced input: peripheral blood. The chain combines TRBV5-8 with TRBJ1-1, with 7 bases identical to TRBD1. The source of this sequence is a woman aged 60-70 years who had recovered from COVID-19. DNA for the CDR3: TGTGCCAGCAGCTTGGAAGGGGGCTTCGGGCATCGAAGCACCCCAACGTACGCTTTCTTT. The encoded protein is CASSLEGGFGHRSTPTYAFF. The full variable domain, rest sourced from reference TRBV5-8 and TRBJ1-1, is EAGVTQSPTHLIKTRGQQATLRCSPISGHTSVYWYQQALGLGLQFLLWYDEGEERNRGNFPPRFSGRQFPNYSSELNVNALELEDSALYLCASSLEGGFGHRSTPTYAFFGQGTRLTVV.